Each of the 8 T cell receptor beta chains below was sequenced from the same sample in a study of control samples from healthy donors and cancer patients. Using immunoSEQ multiplex PCR, the repertoire was profiled, and TCRdb retains in-frame clones only, with some absent. The sample comprises some 200,000 clones, 91% of which are singletons, and about 1.6% rests with the top ten. The specimen was blood. The origin of the receptors is a woman younger than 45 in good health.

The chain couples TRBV6-2 or TRBV6-3 to TRBJ1-6, with 7 positions matching TRBD1. Unmatched junction bases numbered 7, after V lost 5 bases and J lost 9 bases. Germline V CDR1 and CDR2: MNHEY, SVGEGT. There are 14 residues in the CDR3. For the CDR3, the DNA is TGTGCCAGCAGTCCCCCGACAGGGATTTCACCCCTCCACTTT. This codes for CASSPPTGISPLHF.

V and J are TRBV6-1 and TRBJ1-5, with 7 bases aligning to TRBD1. The ends lost 3 bases at V and 6 bases at J; junction bases unmatched: 5. This CDR3 comprises 14 residues. Germline assignment: CDR1 MNHNS and CDR2 SASEGT. For the CDR3, the DNA is TGTGCCAGCAGTGATTCACAGGGGTTTCAGCCCCAGCATTTT. It yields the protein CASSDSQGFQPQHF.

This chain's CDR3 is CASSFIGPYEQYF. The DNA for the CDR3 is TGTGCCAGCAGCTTTATAGGTCCCTACGAGCAGTACTTC. The rearrangement joins TRBV5-5 to TRBJ2-7; D uncertain. There are 13 residues in the CDR3. The V and J ends lost 2 bases and 2 bases respectively, with 8 bases between them. The germline gives CDR1 SGHKS, CDR2 YYEKEE (reference sequence).

The rearrangement uses TRBV4-2 and TRBJ1-2; TRBD1 matches at 8 bases. Unmatched junction bases numbered 5, after V lost 1 base and J lost 4 bases. This CDR3 comprises 15 residues. Germline CDR1 is LGHNA and CDR2 is YNFKEQ. The CDR3 reads CASSQGQGASYGYTF. The CDR3 coding sequence is TGTGCCAGCAGCCAAGGGCAGGGGGCTAGCTATGGCTACACCTTC.

The chain uses TRBV7-2 and TRBJ2-1, with D unresolved. The germline CDR1 and CDR2 sequences are SGHTA and FQGNSA. The V gene lost 0 bases and the J gene lost 10 bases, with 7 bases spanning the gap. This CDR3 is built from 12 residues. The CDR3 protein is CASSLAGFEQFF. The CDR3 nucleotides read TGTGCCAGCAGCTTAGCGGGGTTCGAGCAGTTCTTC.

Remarks on this clone: The sample holds other DNA sequences that translate to the same CDR3. This chain uses TRBV7-2 with TRBJ2-7; D is undetermined. There are 14 residues in the CDR3. V was pared by 1 base and J by 0 bases, with 7 bases between. The germline CDR1 and CDR2 sequences are SGHTA and FQGNSA. The CDR3 spells CASSLGRSSYEQYF. CDR3 coding DNA: TGTGCCAGCAGCTTAGGCAGGAGCTCCTACGAGCAGTACTTC.

V and J are TRBV3-1 (or the pseudogene TRBV3-2) and TRBJ2-3; 7 bases map to TRBD1. The CDR3 contains 16 residues. V gave up 0 bases and J gave up 2 bases; unmatched junction bases: 5. Per germline, CDR1 LGHDT and CDR2 YNNKEL (reference sequence). The CDR3 reads CASSQEATGLTDTQYF. The CDR3 coding sequence is TGTGCCAGCAGCCAAGAGGCGACAGGGCTCACAGATACGCAGTATTTT.

About this clone: In the same sample, other DNA sequences code for this CDR3. The J gene is TRBJ1-1, the V gene TRBV5-1; TRBD1 matches 8 bases. CDR1 and CDR2 (germline): SGHRS, YFSETQ. The CDR3 has 15 amino acids. V was clipped by 0 bases and J by 0 bases; unmatched bases: 1. The CDR3 loop is CASSLAGGLNTEAFF. CDR3 nucleotides: TGCGCCAGCAGCTTGGCAGGGGGCCTGAACACTGAAGCTTTCTTT.